What follows are 15 T cell receptor beta chains derived from one specimen sequenced in a study of identical twins (dated by TCRdb to 2016 to 2018). Library method: 5' RACE. The listed sequencing device is Illumina HiSeq 2000. TCRdb reran the public reads through fastp at Q25 and MiXCR, keeping productive beta chains. Each CDR3 protein appears once, grouped with its most common genes and DNA. The sample table holds approximately 700,000 distinct CDR3 sequences, of which around 6.1% were seen once. 1.5% to 2% of the sample is held by the ten biggest clonotypes. Sample: naive T cells sorted from blood. This sample's cell subset or site label indicates: cells isolated with a human naive T-cell isolation kit. The receptors originated from a man between 18 and 35 years old in good health.

This clonotype was counted a few times. The V gene is TRBV12-3 or TRBV12-4, the J gene TRBJ2-7; weak D call: TRBD2 (5 bases). The V gene lost 3 bases and the J gene lost 2 bases, with 11 bases spanning the gap. This CDR3 region has 14 residues. The CDR3 nucleotides read TGTGCCAGCAGTTTGGGTTTGCGGGCCTACGAGCAGTACTTC. Translating it yields CASSLGLRAYEQYF.

This clonotype was found once. The genes are TRBV6-1 and TRBJ2-7; D is possibly TRBD1 (6 bases). This CDR3 contains 13 residues. Per germline, CDR1 MNHNS and CDR2 SASEGT. V was cut by 8 bases and J by 2 bases, with 13 bases left in between. The CDR3 sequence: CASGVQGAYEQYV. In DNA form, the CDR3 reads TGTGCCAGCGGGGTACAGGGTGCCTACGAGCAGTACGTC.

This clonotype was recorded at least ten times. This chain joins TRBV21-1 and TRBJ2-7; TRBD1, the table's D call, lacks a check against the DNA. TRBV21-1 is listed as a pseudogene. CDR3 length: 17 residues. The CDR3 sequence is CASSRTPGGQGVHEQYF. The CDR3, as DNA: TGTGCCAGCAGCAGAACACCTGGGGGACAGGGGGTCCACGAGCAGTACTTC.

This clonotype has a count of ten or more. The chain uses TRBV7-9 and TRBJ2-5; TRBD1 matches at 7 bases. The germline gives CDR1 SEHNR, CDR2 FQNEAQ (reference sequence). Losses at the gene ends were 4 bases for V and 3 bases for J; bases not matched to a gene: 8. This CDR3 is 15 amino acids long. The CDR3 region has the DNA TGTGCCAGCAGCTCTGACCGGGACAGTGAAGAGACCCAGTACTTC. This codes for CASSSDRDSEETQYF.

This clonotype was counted at least ten times. The genes are TRBV7-3 and TRBJ2-1, with D perhaps matching TRBD2 (6 bases). The CDR3 covers 14 residues. In germline, CDR1 is SGHTA, CDR2 FQGTGA. V gave up 2 bases and J gave up 8 bases, with 13 bases separating them. CDR3: CASSLGTDPHEQFF. The CDR3 nucleotides read TGTGCCAGCAGCTTAGGGACTGACCCTCATGAGCAGTTCTTC.

The chain is built from TRBV12-3 or TRBV12-4 and TRBJ1-3; D gene uncertain. The CDR3 covers 15 residues. The V end lost 1 base, the J end lost 0 bases, and 7 bases lay between the germline ends. This CDR3 reads CASSLGGISGNTIYF. In DNA, the CDR3 is TGTGCCAGCAGTTTAGGGGGTATCTCTGGAAACACCATATATTTT.

This clonotype was observed many times. The chain joins TRBV29-1 to TRBJ2-5; 7 positions agree with TRBD2. Germline CDR1 reads SQVTM; CDR2 reads ANQGSEA. After removal of 7 bases from V and 2 bases from J, the junction contained 10 bases not matched to a gene. The CDR3 runs to 14 residues. The CDR3 DNA reads TGCAGCGGGTCTACAACTAGCGAGCAAGAGACCCAGTACTTC. This gives the protein CSGSTTSEQETQYF.

Notes on this clonotype: Sequence at one end of the junction differs from germline and may be a read error. The gene calls are TRBV28 and TRBJ2-7; 7 bases align to TRBD1. The CDR3 extends over 15 amino acids. The germline V gene has CDR1 MDHEN and CDR2 SYDVKM. CDR3 residues: CASSSPGQIAYEQYF. Here the CDR3 DNA reads TGTGCCAGCAGTTCCCCGGGACAGATAGCCTACGAACAGTACTTC.

This clonotype was counted at least ten times. J is TRBJ2-1 and V is TRBV5-1, with D maybe TRBD1 (6 bases). The germline V and J ends were trimmed by 4 bases and 10 bases, with 12 bases remaining between them. Germline CDR1 and CDR2: SGHRS and YFSETQ. CDR3 length equals 12 residues. As DNA, the CDR3 is TGCGCCAGCAGCCACGCCAGGGGAGAGCAGTTCTTC. This encodes CASSHARGEQFF.

The gene calls are TRBV15 and TRBJ2-1, with D tentatively TRBD2 (6 bases). The germline V and J ends were trimmed by 5 bases and 2 bases, with 16 bases remaining between them. Germline V gene data show CDR1 as LNHNV and CDR2 as YYDKDF (reference sequence). This CDR3 region has 16 residues. CDR3 DNA: TGTGCCACCAGCCCGGTGGGGACTCCCCCCTACAATGAGCAGTTCTTC. It specifies CATSPVGTPPYNEQFF.

The gene calls are TRBV28 and TRBJ2-3; D remains ambiguous. V lost 7 bases and J lost 7, with 9 bases in between. This CDR3 is 11 amino acids long. The germline V gene has CDR1 MDHEN and CDR2 SYDVKM. Here the CDR3 reads CASKGQHTQYF. The DNA for the CDR3 is TGTGCCAGCAAGGGTCAACATACGCAGTATTTT.

This clonotype was found many times. CDR3 sequence: CASTTWGQGMEQAFF. The CDR3 DNA sequence: TGTGCCAGCACCACCTGGGGACAGGGGATGGAGCAAGCTTTCTTT. The V and J genes are TRBV7-8 and TRBJ1-1; 10 bases agree with TRBD1. This CDR3 comprises 15 residues. Germline loops: CDR1 SGHVS, CDR2 FQNEAQ. The V gene end was trimmed by 7 bases and the J gene end by 9 bases; junction bases not matched to a gene: 14.

This clonotype has at least ten counts. The chain joins TRBV24-1 to TRBJ2-5; 10 positions match TRBD1. CDR3 length: 17 amino acids. The J segment lost 5 bases and the V segment lost 3 bases, leaving 11 bases of the junction unmatched. Germline V lookup: CDR1 KGHDR, CDR2 SFDVKD. In DNA form, the CDR3 reads TGTGCCACCAGTGATCGACAGGACAGGGGGATCGGGGAGACCCAGTACTTC. Amino acids: CATSDRQDRGIGETQYF.

The genes are TRBV6-5 and TRBJ1-2; possibly TRBD1 for D (5 bases). From germline, CDR1 is MNHEY and CDR2 SVGAGI. The CDR3 extends over 12 amino acids. V was trimmed by 7 bases and J by 7 bases, leaving 13 bases between them. In nucleotides, the CDR3 is TGTGCCAGCAAGGGGAAAGAGGTTGGCTACACCTTC. Amino acid sequence: CASKGKEVGYTF.

Ten or more counts support this clonotype. The chain recombines TRBV5-1 with TRBJ2-7; D is uncertain. Looked up from germline, CDR1 is SGHRS and CDR2 is YFSETQ. The V end lost 3 bases, the J end lost 5 bases, and 15 bases lay between the germline ends. The CDR3 has 14 amino acids. The CDR3 is CASSSDPGRDEQYF. In DNA, the CDR3 is TGCGCCAGCAGCTCGGACCCTGGCCGGGACGAGCAGTACTTC.